Below, 8 T cell receptor beta chains from the same sample are listed, as sequenced in a study of shared clonotypes between healthy human individuals. The protocol was immunoSEQ multiplex PCR, while the TCRdb copy is restricted to in-frame clones and leaves out a portion. The data show approximately 180,000 clones, 80% to 95% seen once. The material sequenced was naive CD4+ T cells sorted from blood. Subset specified: CD45RA+ positively selected. The receptors were sampled from a woman in her 30s in good health.

The rearrangement uses TRBV29-1 and TRBJ2-1, with 8 bases matching TRBD2. This CDR3 contains 13 residues. Germline V gene lookup returns CDR1 SQVTM and CDR2 ANQGSEA. V lost 8 bases, J lost 4 bases, and 7 bases stayed unmatched. The CDR3 sequence is CSTLAVDYNEQFF. The CDR3 bases are TGCAGCACACTAGCGGTAGATTACAATGAGCAGTTCTTC.

The CDR3 region is CASSKYGGGSYEQYF. CDR3 in DNA: TGTGCCAGCAGTAAATACGGGGGGGGCTCCTACGAGCAGTACTTC. V and J are TRBV28 and TRBJ2-5; 8 positions agree with TRBD2. Gene TRBJ2-7 matches the end of the DNA better, so the J call may be wrong. The CDR3 has 15 amino acids. Germline-derived CDR1 and CDR2 are MDHEN and SYDVKM.

The chain recombines TRBV7-8 with TRBJ1-5, with D uncertain. V lost 5 bases, J lost 10 bases, and 15 bases lay in between. The germline V gene encodes CDR1 SGHVS and CDR2 FQNEAQ. The CDR3 totals 13 residues. CDR3 in DNA: TGTGCCAGCAGCCGGGAGGATGGCCGACCCCAGCATTTT. Amino acid sequence: CASSREDGRPQHF. Full variable domain (missing parts from reference TRBV7-8 and TRBJ1-5): GAGVSQSPRYKVAKRGQDVALRCDPISGHVSLFWYQQALGQGPEFLTYFQNEAQLDKSGLPSDRFFAERPEGSVSTLKIQRTQQEDSAVYLCASSREDGRPQHFGDGTRLSIL.

The rearrangement uses TRBV18 and TRBJ1-1; the D is unclear. The CDR3 has 15 amino acids. Germline-derived CDR1 and CDR2 are KGHSH and LQKENI. The V end lost 4 bases, the J end lost 0 bases, and 12 bases lay between the germline ends. The CDR3 nucleotides are TGTGCCAGCTCACAGGCAGGCCAGGTGAACACTGAAGCTTTCTTT. Translating it yields CASSQAGQVNTEAFF.

The chain joins TRBV19 to TRBJ2-7, with 7 bases aligning to TRBD2. The junction had 8 bases not matched to a gene; V was cut back by 1 base and J by 5 bases. The CDR3 covers 15 residues. Germline-derived CDR1 and CDR2 are LNHDA and SQIVND (reference sequence). Here the CDR3 reads CASSIAGGNIHEQYF. The CDR3 DNA reads TGTGCCAGTAGTATAGCCGGGGGGAATATCCACGAGCAGTACTTC.

The chain uses TRBV18 and TRBJ2-6; D is unclear. Trimming removed 2 bases from V and 2 bases from J, with 13 bases in between. CDR3 size: 17 residues. Germline V gives CDR1 KGHSH, CDR2 LQKENI. CDR3 DNA sequence: TGTGCCAGCTCACCAGACGGACCCGCGCCTGGGGCCAACGTCCTGACTTTC. This encodes CASSPDGPAPGANVLTF.

The rearrangement links TRBV9 to TRBJ2-1, with TRBD2 matching 8 bases. This CDR3 is 16 amino acids long. V shed 2 bases, J shed 9 bases, and the junction held 13 bases outside the gene matches. Germline values: CDR1 SGDLS, CDR2 YYNGEE. CDR3 residues: CASSVGVGRAGREQFF. CDR3 DNA sequence: TGTGCCAGCAGCGTTGGAGTCGGGAGGGCCGGCCGTGAGCAGTTCTTC.

J is TRBJ2-7 and V is TRBV19; maybe TRBD2 (5 bases). V was trimmed by 4 bases and J by 5 bases, leaving 9 bases between them. The CDR3 length is 12 residues. CDR1 LNHDA and CDR2 SQIVND come from the germline V gene (reference sequence). CDR3 amino acids: CASSTRRNEQYF. In DNA, the CDR3 is TGTGCCAGTAGTACACGGAGGAACGAGCAGTACTTC.